The source of this T cell receptor beta chain is a study of T cell repertoires in cytomegalovirus infection. As for the study in general: It was the public TCR beta signatures that indicated both CMV infection and matching HLA type.

Study outcomes and limitations: HLA-C-restricted CMV-specific TCR beta clonotypes prevailed in the ex vivo response. There were carriers of CMV plus the relevant HLA, and cumulative public TCR beta family frequency identified them.

A single record per CDR3 protein comes from TCRdb applying MiXCR to the reads. The sample contains almost 300,000 distinct CDR3 sequences, about 9.2% of which appear only once. This clonotype was observed at least ten times. The antigen remains unidentified. The CDR3 totals 14 residues. Germline values: CDR1 MDHEN, CDR2 SYDVKM. Between the trimmed V and J ends, which lost 4 bases and 3 bases, there was a span of 9 bases. Source material: PBMCs. The receptor was isolated from a human donor in good health (CMV status not recorded). Some clones in this sample may be carry-over from other donors' samples. This rearrangement joins TRBV28 to TRBJ2-2; no firm D call. The CDR3 bases are TGTGCCAGCAGTTCGCCAGGAGACACCGGGGAGCTGTTTTTT. This gives the protein CASSSPGDTGELFF.